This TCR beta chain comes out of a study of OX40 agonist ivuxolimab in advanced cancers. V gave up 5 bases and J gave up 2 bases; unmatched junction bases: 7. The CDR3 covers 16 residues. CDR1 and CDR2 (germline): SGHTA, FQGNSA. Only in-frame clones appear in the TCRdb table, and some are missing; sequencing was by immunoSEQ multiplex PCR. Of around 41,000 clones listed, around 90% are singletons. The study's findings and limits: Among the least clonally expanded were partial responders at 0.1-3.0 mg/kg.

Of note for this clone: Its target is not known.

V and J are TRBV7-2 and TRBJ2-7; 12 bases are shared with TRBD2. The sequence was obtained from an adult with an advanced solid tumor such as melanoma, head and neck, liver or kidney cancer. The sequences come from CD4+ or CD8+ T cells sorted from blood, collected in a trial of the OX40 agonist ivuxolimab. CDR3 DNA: TGTGCCAGCAGCGACCCGGCTAGCGGGGGGGCCTACGAGCAGTACTTC. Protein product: CASSDPASGGAYEQYF. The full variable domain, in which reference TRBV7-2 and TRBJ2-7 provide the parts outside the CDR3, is GAGVSQSPSNKVTEKGKDVELRCDPISGHTALYWYRQSLGQGLEFLIYFQGNSAPDKSGLPSDRFSAERTGGSVSTLTIQRTQQEDSAVYLCASSDPASGGAYEQYFGPGTRLTVT.